The entry below gives a single TCR beta chain sequence along with its context. Its antigen is currently unknown. V lost 6 bases to trimming and J lost 10 bases, with 13 bases between them. Per the germline V gene, CDR1 is SNHLY and CDR2 is FYNNEI. This CDR3 has 12 residues. Documented time point: newly diagnosed GD, antithyroid drugs for less than 3 months. There was RNA extracted from PBMCs, and the TCR library was made from it. Libraries of TCR beta came from iRepertoire HTBI primers plus Arm-PCR of CDR3 regions. TCRdb re-called the multiplex PCR reads with MiXCR, one entry per CDR3 protein. This sample has more than 350,000 distinct CDR3 sequences, with about 15% found just once. The data stem from a study of regulatory T cells in long-lasting Graves disease. Study information: Those Graves' patients who were newly diagnosed had been on antithyroid drugs under 3 months. Points from the study as a whole: Gene preferences differed: TRBV28, TRBJ1-2, TRBJ2-5 in persistent cases.

These same data were also listed under a study on T cells in Graves' hyperthyroidism and ophthalmopathy. That paper notes: TCR CDR3 regions were first amplified by RT-PCR with HTBI primers. Model predictions of ophthalmopathy came a median about six months before onset.

The sample consisted of peripheral blood mononuclear cells (PBMCs), taken at new diagnosis, from a patient treated with antithyroid drugs. The J gene is TRBJ1-5, the V gene TRBV2; possible D gene TRBD1, 6 bases. This clonotype was sampled from a woman aged 25 to 45 with Graves disease. In nucleotides, the CDR3 is TGTGCCAGCAGGGTCATACAGGGCCCCCAGCATTTT. It encodes CASRVIQGPQHF. The variable domain in full, with the rest retrieved from reference TRBV2 and TRBJ1-5, is EPEVTQTPSHQVTQMGQEVILRCVPISNHLYFYWYRQILGQKVEFLVSFYNNEISEKSEIFDDQFSVERPDGSNFTLKIRSTKLEDSAMYFCASRVIQGPQHFGDGTRLSIL.